This T cell receptor (beta chain) originates from a study of CD8 T cells in ankylosing spondylitis. Overall study results and limits: A TCR beta motif of 8 or 9 highly homologous variants appeared characteristic of ankylosing spondylitis blood.

With regard to this clonotype: Its specificity is not known.

In TCRdb, the 5' RACE reads were re-called with MiXCR into one record per CDR3 protein. The table lists a few hundred thousand distinct CDR3 sequences, roughly an eighth of them singletons. Per the germline V gene, CDR1 is MNHNS and CDR2 is SASEGT. V was clipped by 6 bases and J by 4 bases, with 13 bases between them. The CDR3 covers 13 residues. Sequencing input: blood, either unsorted or a sorted T cell fraction (not recorded which). The clonotype comes from a male donor with ankylosing spondylitis. V gene TRBV6-1 combines with J gene TRBJ2-7; TRBD2 might be the D (6 bases). For the CDR3, the DNA is TGTGCCAGCAGACCGGGACTCTCTTACGAGCAGTACTTC. Protein sequence: CASRPGLSYEQYF.